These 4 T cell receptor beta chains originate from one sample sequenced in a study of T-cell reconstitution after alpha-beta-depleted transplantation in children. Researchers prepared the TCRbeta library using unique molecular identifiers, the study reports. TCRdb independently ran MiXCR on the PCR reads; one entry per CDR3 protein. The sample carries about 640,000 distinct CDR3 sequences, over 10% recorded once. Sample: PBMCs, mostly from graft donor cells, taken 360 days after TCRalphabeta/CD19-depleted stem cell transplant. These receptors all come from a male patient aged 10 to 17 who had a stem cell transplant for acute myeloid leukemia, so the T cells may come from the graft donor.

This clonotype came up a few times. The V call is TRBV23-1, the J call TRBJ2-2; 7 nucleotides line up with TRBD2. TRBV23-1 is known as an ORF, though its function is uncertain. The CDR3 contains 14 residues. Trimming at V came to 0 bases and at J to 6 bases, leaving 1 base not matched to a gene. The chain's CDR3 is CASSQSSGAGELFF. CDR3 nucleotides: TGCGCCAGCAGTCAATCAAGCGGGGCCGGGGAGCTGTTTTTT.

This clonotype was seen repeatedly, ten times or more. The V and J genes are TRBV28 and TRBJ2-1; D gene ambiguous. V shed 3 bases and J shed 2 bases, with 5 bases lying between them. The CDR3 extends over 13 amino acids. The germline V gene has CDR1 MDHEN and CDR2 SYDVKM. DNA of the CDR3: TGTGCCAGCAGTTTGGGGACCTACAATGAGCAGTTCTTC. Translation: CASSLGTYNEQFF.

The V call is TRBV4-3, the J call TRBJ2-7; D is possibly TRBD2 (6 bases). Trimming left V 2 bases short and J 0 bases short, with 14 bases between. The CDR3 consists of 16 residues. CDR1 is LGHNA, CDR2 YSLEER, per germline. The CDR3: CASSQTRLDPSYEQYF. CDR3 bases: TGCGCCAGCAGCCAAACGAGACTAGACCCCTCCTACGAGCAGTACTTC.

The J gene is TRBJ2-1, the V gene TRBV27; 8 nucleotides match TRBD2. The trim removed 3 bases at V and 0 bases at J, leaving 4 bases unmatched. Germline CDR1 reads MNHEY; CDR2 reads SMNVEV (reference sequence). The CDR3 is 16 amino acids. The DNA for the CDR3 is TGTGCCAGCAGTTTTGTACTAGCGGCCTCCTACAATGAGCAGTTCTTC. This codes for CASSFVLAASYNEQFF.